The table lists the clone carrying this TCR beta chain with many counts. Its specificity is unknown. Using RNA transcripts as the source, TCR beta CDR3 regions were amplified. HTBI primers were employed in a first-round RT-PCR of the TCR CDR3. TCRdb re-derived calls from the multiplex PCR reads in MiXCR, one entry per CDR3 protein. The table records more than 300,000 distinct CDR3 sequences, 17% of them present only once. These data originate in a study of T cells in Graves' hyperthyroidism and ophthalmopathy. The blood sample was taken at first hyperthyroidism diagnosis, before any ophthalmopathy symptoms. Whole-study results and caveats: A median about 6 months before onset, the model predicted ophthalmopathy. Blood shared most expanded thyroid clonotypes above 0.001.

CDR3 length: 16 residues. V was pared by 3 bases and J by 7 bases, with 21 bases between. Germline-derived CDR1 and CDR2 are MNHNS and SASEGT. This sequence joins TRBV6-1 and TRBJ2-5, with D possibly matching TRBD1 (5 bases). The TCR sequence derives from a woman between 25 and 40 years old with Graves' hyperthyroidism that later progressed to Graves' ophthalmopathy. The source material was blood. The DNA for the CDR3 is TGTGCCAGCAGTGATGCGGCCAGGGCGATTTCCCGGACCCAGTACTTC. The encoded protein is CASSDAARAISRTQYF.